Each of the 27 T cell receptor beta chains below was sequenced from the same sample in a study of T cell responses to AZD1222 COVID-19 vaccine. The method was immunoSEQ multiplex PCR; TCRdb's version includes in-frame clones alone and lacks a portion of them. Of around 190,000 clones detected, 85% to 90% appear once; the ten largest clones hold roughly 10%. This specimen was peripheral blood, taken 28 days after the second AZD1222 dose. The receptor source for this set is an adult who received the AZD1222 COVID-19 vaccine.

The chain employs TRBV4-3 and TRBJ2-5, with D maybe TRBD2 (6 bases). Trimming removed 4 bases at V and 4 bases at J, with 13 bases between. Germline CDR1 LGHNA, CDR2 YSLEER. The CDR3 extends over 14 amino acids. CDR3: CASSLLGLAETQYF. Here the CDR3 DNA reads TGCGCCAGCAGCCTACTGGGACTCGCAGAGACCCAGTACTTC.

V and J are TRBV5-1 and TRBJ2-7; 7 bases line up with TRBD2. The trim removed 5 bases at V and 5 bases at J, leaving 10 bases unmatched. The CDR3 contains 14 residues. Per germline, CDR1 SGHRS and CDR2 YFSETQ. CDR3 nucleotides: TGCGCCAGCAGTCCCCAGGCAGGGAGGGACGAGCAGTACTTC. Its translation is CASSPQAGRDEQYF.

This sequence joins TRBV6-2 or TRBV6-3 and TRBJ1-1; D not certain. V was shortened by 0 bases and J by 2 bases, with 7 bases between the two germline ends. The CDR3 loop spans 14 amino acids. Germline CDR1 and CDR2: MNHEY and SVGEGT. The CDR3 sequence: CASSYSGSNTEAFF. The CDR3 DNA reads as TGTGCCAGCAGTTACTCGGGGAGTAACACTGAAGCTTTCTTT.

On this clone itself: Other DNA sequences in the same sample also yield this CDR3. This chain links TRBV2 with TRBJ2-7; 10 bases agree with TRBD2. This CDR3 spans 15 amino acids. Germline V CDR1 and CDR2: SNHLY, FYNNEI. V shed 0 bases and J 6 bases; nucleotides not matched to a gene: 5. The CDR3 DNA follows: TGTGCCAGCAGTGAAGCTAGCGGGGGGCGAGGCGAGCAGTACTTC. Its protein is CASSEASGGRGEQYF.

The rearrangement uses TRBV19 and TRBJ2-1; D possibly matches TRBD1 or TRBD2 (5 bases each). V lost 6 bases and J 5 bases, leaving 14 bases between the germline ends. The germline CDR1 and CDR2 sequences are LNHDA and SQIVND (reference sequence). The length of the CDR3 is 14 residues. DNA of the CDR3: TGTGCCAGTAGCCCGCACGGGACCAACAATGAGCAGTTCTTC. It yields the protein CASSPHGTNNEQFF.

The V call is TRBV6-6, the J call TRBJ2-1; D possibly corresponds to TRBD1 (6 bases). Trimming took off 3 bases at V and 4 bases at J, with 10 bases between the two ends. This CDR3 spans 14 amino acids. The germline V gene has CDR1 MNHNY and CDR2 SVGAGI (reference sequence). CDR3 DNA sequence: TGTGCCAGCAGTTATCGCGGACAGTACAATGAGCAGTTCTTC. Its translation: CASSYRGQYNEQFF.

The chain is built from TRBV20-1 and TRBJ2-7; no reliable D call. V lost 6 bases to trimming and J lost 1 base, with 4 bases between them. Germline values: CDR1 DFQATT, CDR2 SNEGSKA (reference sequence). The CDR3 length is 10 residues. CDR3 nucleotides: TGCAGTGCGGGTTCCTACGAGCAGTACTTC. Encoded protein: CSAGSYEQYF.

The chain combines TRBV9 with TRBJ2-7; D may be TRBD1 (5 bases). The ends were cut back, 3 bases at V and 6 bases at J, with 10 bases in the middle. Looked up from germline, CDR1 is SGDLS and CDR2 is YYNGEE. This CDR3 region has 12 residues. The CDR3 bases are TGTGCCAGCAGCGCTACAGGTGGCGAGCAGTACTTC. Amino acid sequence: CASSATGGEQYF.

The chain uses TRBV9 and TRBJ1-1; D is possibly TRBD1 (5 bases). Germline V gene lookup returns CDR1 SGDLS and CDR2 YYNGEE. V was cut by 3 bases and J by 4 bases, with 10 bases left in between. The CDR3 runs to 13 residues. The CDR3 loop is CASSGRGVTEAFF. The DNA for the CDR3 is TGTGCCAGCAGCGGGAGAGGGGTCACTGAAGCTTTCTTT.

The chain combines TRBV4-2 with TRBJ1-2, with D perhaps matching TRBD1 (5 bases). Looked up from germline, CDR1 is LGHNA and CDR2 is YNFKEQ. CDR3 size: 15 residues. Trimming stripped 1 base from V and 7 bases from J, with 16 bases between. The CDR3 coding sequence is TGTGCCAGCAGCCAAGGCACGGACGGGGCCTCTGGCTACACCTTC. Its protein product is CASSQGTDGASGYTF.

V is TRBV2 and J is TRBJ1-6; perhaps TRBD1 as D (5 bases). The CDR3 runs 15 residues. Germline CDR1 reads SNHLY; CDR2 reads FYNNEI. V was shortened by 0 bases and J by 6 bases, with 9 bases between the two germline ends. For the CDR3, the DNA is TGTGCCAGCAGTGAAGCGAGGACACCTAATTCACCCCTCCACTTT. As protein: CASSEARTPNSPLHF.

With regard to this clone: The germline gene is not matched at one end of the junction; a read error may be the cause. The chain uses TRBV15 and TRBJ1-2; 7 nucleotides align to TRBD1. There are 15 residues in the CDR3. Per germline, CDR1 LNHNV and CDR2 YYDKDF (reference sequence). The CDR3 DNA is TGTGCCACCAGTTCGGGGACAGACGATAACTATGGCTACGCCTTC. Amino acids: CATSSGTDDNYGYAF.

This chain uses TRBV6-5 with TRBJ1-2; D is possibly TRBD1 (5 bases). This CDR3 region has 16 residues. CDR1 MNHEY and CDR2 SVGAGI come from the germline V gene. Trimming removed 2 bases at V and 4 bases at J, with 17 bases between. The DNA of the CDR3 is TGTGCCAGCAGTTACCGGCCAGGGACTAATACCTATGGCTACACCTTC. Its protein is CASSYRPGTNTYGYTF.

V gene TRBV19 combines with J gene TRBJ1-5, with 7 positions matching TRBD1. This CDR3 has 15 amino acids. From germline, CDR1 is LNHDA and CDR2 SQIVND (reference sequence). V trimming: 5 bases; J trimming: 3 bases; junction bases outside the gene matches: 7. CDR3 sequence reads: CASSSSQGNNQPQHF. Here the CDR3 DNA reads TGTGCCAGTAGTTCGTCACAGGGGAACAATCAGCCCCAGCATTTT.

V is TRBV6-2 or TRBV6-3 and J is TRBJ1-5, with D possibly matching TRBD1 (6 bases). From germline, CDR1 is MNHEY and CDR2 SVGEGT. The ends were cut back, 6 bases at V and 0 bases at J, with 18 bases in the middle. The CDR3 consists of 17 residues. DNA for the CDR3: TGTGCCAGCAGCCCTCGGGGGGCGAGTTATAGCAATCAGCCCCAGCATTTT. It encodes CASSPRGASYSNQPQHF.

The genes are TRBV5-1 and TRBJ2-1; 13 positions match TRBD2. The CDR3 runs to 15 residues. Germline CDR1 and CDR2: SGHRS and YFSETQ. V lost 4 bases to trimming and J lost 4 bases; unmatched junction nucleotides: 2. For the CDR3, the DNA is TGCGCCAGCAGCCCACTAGCGGGGGGGTACAATGAGCAGTTCTTC. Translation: CASSPLAGGYNEQFF.

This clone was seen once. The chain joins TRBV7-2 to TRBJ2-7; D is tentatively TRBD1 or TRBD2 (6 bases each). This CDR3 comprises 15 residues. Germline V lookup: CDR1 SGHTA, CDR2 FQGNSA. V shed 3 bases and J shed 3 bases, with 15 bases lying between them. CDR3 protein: CASSFNGGADYEQYF. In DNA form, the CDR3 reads TGTGCCAGCAGCTTTAACGGGGGCGCCGACTACGAGCAGTACTTC.

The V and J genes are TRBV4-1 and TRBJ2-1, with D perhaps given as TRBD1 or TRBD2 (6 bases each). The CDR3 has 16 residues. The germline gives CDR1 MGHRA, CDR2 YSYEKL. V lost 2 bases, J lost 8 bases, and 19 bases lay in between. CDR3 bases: TGCGCCAGCAGCCAAATTAGTGAGGGGGGCTGGCATGAGCAGTTCTTC. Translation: CASSQISEGGWHEQFF.

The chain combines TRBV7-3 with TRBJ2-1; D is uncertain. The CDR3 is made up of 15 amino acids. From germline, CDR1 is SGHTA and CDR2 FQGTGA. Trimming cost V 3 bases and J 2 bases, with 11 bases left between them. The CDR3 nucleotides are TGTGCCAGCAGCTTGGGTGGGCTTCCCTACAATGAGCAGTTCTTC. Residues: CASSLGGLPYNEQFF.

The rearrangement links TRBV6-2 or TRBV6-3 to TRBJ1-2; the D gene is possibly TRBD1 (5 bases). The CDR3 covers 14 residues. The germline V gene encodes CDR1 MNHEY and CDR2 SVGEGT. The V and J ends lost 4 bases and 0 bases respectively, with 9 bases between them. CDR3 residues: CASSWGGSNYGYTF. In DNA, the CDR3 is TGTGCCAGCAGTTGGGGCGGGTCTAACTATGGCTACACCTTC.

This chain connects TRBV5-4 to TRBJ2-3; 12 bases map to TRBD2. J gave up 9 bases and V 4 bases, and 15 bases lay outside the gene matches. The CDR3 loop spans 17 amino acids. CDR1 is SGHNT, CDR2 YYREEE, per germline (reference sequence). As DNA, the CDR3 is TGTGCCAGCAGCCAAATCGGACTAGCGGGGTCTGGTCACACGCAGTATTTT. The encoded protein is CASSQIGLAGSGHTQYF.

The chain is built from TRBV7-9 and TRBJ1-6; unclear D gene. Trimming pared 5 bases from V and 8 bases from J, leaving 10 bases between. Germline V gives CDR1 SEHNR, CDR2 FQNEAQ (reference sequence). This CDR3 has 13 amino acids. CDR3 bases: TGTGCCAGCAGCGCCGTTTGGGATTCACCCCTCCACTTT. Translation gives CASSAVWDSPLHF. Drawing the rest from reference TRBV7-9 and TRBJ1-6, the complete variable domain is DTGVSQNPRHKITKRGQNVTFRCDPISEHNRLYWYRQTLGQGPEFLTYFQNEAQLEKSRLLSDRFSAERPKGSFSTLEIQRTEQGDSAMYLCASSAVWDSPLHFGNGTRLTVT.

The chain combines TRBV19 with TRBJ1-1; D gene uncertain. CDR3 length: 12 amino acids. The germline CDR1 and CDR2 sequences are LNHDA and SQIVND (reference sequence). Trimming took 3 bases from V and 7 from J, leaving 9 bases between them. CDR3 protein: CASSMDLGEAFF. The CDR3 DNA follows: TGTGCCAGTAGTATGGACCTTGGTGAAGCTTTCTTT. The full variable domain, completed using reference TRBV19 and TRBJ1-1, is DGGITQSPKYLFRKEGQNVTLSCEQNLNHDAMYWYRQDPGQGLRLIYYSQIVNDFQKGDIAEGYSVSREKKESFPLTVTSAQKNPTAFYLCASSMDLGEAFFGQGTRLTVV.

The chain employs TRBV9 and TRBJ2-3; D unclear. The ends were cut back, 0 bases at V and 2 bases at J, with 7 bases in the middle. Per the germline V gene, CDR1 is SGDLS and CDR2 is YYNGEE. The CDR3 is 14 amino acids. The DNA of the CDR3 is TGTGCCAGCAGCGTAGTGCAGCCCACAGATACGCAGTATTTT. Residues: CASSVVQPTDTQYF.

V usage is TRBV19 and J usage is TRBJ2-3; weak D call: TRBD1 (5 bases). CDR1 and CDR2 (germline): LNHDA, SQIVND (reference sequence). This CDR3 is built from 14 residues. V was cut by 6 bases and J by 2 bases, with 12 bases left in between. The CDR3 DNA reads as TGTGCCAGTAGCCTAGGGGCCCCCACAGATACGCAGTATTTT. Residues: CASSLGAPTDTQYF.

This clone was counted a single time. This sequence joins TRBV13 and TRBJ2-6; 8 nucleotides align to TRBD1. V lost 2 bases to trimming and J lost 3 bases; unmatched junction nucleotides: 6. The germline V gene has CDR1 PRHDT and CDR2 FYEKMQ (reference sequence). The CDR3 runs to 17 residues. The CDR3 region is CASSLRAGGRGANVLTF. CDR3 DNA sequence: TGTGCCAGCAGCTTACGGGCAGGGGGCCGTGGGGCCAACGTCCTGACTTTC.

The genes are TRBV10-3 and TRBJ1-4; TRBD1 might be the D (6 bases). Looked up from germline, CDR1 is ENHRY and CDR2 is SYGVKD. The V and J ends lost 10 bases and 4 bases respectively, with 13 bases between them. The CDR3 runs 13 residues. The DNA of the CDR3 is TGTGCCACCAAGGACAGATTTAATGAAAAACTGTTTTTT. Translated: CATKDRFNEKLFF.